This TCR beta chain was profiled in a study of human T cells and chemical hapten exposure. CDR1 and CDR2 (germline): DFQATT, SNEGSKA (reference sequence). Trimming shortened V by 3 bases and J by 3 bases, and 10 bases separated the two germline ends. The CDR3 contains 13 residues. TCRdb called the RACE reads again in MiXCR, with one record for every CDR3 protein. Found here are some 350,000 distinct CDR3 sequences, 5.5% to 8% of them singletons; the top ten hold about 8%. To note about this clonotype: What it recognizes is unknown.

Study-level points and caveats: Counts of TCRs above 1 in 1000 frequency stayed unchanged with DPC sensitization.

Described time point: patch test 1, 2 weeks after DPC sensitization. Regarding treatment: therapeutic diphenylcyclopropenone sensitization with weekly scalp DPC. Blood sampling occurred before each patch-test application. This chain joins TRBV20-1 and TRBJ2-3, with D perhaps matching TRBD1 or TRBD2 (5 bases each). The clonotype originates from a woman younger than 35 with alopecia areata. Some clones in this sample may be carry-over from other donors' samples. Sequencing was performed on whole blood, taken in connection with sensitization to the hapten diphenylcyclopropenone (DPC). DNA for the CDR3: TGCAGTGCTAGGTGGGGGTTTACAGATACGCAGTATTTT. Encoded protein: CSARWGFTDTQYF.